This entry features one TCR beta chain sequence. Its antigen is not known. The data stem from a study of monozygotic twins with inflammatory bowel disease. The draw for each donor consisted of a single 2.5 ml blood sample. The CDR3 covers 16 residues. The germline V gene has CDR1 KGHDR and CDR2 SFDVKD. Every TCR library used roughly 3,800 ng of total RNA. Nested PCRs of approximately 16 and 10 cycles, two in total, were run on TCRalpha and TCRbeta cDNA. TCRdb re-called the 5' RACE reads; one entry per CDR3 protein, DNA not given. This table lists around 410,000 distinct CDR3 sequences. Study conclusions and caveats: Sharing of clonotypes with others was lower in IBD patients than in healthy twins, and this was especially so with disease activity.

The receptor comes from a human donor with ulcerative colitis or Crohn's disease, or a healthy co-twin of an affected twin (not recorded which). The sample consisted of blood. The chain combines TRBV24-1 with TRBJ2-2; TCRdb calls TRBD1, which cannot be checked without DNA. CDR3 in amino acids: CATSEQGVRGTGELFF.